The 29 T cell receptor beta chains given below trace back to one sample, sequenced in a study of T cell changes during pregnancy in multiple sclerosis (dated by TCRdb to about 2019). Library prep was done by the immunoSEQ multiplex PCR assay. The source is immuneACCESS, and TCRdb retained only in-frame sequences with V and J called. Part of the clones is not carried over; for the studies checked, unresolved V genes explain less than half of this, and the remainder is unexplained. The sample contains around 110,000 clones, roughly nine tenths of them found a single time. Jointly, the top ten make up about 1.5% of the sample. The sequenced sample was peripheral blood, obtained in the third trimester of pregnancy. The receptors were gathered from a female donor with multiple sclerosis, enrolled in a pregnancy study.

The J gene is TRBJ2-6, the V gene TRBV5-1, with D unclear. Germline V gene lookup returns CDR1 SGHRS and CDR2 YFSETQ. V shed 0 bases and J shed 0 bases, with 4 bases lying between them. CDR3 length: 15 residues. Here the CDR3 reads CASSLASSGANVLTF. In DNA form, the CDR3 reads TGCGCCAGCAGCTTGGCCTCCTCTGGGGCCAACGTCCTGACTTTC.

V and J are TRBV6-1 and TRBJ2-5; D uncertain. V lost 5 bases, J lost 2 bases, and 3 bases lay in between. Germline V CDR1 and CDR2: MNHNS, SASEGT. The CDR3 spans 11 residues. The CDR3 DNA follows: TGTGCCAGCAGTCCACAAGAGACCCAGTACTTC. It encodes CASSPQETQYF.

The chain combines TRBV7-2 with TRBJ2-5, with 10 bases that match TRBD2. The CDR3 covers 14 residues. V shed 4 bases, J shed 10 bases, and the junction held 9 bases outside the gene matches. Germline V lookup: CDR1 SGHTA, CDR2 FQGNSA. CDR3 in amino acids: CASSSGGSGGFQYF. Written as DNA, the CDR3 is TGTGCCAGCAGCTCCGGTGGTAGCGGGGGGTTCCAGTACTTC.

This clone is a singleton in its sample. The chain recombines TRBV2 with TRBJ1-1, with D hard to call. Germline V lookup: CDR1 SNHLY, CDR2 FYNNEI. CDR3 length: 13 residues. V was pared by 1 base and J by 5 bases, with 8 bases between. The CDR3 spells CASSEDLRTEAFF. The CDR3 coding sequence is TGTGCCAGCAGTGAAGACTTGCGAACTGAAGCTTTCTTT.

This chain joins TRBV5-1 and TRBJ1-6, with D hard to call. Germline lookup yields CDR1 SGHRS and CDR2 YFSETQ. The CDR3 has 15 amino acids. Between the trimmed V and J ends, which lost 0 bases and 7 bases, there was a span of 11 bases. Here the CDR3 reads CASSLDGVGNSPLHF. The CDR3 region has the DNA TGCGCCAGCAGCTTGGACGGGGTCGGCAATTCACCCCTCCACTTT. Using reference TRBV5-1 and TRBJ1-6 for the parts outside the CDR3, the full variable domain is KAGVTQTPRYLIKTRGQQVTLSCSPISGHRSVSWYQQTPGQGLQFLFEYFSETQRNKGNFPGRFSGRQFSNSRSEMNVSTLELGDSALYLCASSLDGVGNSPLHFGNGTRLTVT.

As DNA, the CDR3 is TGTGCCAGCAGCTTGAGGAGGGGCAACGTCCTGACTTTC. It encodes CASSLRRGNVLTF. V is TRBV7-9 and J is TRBJ2-6, with D perhaps TRBD2 (6 bases). Germline CDR1 and CDR2: SEHNR and FQNEAQ (reference sequence). V was pared by 3 bases and J by 9 bases, with 9 bases between. The CDR3 runs 13 residues.

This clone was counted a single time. The chain's CDR3 is CASSIRGQNTEAFF. The DNA for the CDR3 is TGTGCCAGTAGTATTAGGGGGCAGAACACTGAAGCTTTCTTT. This chain joins TRBV19 and TRBJ1-1; 7 bases map to TRBD1. Trimming at V came to 3 bases and at J to 1 base, leaving 2 bases not matched to a gene. Germline V lookup: CDR1 LNHDA, CDR2 SQIVND (reference sequence). The CDR3 is 14 amino acids.

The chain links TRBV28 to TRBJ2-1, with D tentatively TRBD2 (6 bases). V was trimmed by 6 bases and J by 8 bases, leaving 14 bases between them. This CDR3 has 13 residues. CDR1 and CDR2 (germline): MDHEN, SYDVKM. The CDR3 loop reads CASSPDTGDEQFF. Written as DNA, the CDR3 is TGTGCCAGCAGCCCGGATACGGGAGATGAGCAGTTCTTC.

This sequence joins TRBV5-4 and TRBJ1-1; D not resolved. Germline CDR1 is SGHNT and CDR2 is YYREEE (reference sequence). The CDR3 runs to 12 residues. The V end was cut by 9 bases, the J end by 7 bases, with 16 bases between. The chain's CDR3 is CATHGLSGEAFF. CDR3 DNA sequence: TGTGCCACCCACGGGTTAAGTGGTGAAGCTTTCTTT.

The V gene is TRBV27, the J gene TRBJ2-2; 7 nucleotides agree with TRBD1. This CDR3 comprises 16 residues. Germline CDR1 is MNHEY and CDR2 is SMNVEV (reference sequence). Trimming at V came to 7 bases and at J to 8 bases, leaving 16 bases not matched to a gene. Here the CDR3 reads CASKRQGQSIWGELFF. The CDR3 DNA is TGTGCCAGCAAAAGGCAGGGACAGTCGATCTGGGGGGAGCTGTTTTTT.

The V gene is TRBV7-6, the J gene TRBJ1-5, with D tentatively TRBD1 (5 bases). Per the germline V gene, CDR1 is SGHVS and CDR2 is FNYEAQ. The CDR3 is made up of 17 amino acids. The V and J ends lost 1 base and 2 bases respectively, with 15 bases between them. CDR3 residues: CASSLDDSPWGNQPQHF. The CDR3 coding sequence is TGTGCCAGCAGCTTAGACGACAGCCCCTGGGGCAATCAGCCCCAGCATTTT.

This CDR3 is CASSSTRDSLYNEQFF. The DNA of the CDR3 is TGTGCCAGCAGTTCTACCCGGGACTCTCTATACAATGAGCAGTTCTTC. The V and J genes are TRBV28 and TRBJ2-1; D might be TRBD2 (6 bases). Per the germline V gene, CDR1 is MDHEN and CDR2 is SYDVKM. The CDR3 spans 16 residues. V shed 4 bases and J shed 4 bases, with 17 bases lying between them.

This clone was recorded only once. In nucleotides, the CDR3 is TGTGCCAGTATTGGGGGCTTCTACGACTATGGCTACACCTTC. This translates into CASIGGFYDYGYTF. The chain has TRBV6-6 and TRBJ1-2, with a tentative D call TRBD1 (6 bases). CDR3 size: 14 residues. V lost 9 bases and J 3 bases, leaving 17 bases between the germline ends. Germline values: CDR1 MNHNY, CDR2 SVGAGI (reference sequence).

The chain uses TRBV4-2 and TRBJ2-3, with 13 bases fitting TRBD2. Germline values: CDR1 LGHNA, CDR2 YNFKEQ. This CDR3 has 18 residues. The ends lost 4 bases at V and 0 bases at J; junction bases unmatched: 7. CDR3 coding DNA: TGTGCCAGCAGCCTGACTAGCGGGGGGATTACTAGCACAGATACGCAGTATTTT. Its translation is CASSLTSGGITSTDTQYF.

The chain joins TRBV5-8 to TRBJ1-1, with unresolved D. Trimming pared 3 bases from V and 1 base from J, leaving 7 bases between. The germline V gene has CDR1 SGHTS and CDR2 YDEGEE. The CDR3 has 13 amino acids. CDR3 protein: CASSSSRNTEAFF. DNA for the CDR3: TGTGCCAGCAGCTCTTCGAGGAACACTGAAGCTTTCTTT.

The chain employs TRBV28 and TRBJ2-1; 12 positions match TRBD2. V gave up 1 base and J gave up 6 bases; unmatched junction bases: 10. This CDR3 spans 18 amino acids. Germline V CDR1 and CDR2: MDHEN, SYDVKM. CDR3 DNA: TGTGCCAGCAGTTTATCACTATCGACTAGCGGGAGTACCAATGAGCAGTTCTTC. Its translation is CASSLSLSTSGSTNEQFF.

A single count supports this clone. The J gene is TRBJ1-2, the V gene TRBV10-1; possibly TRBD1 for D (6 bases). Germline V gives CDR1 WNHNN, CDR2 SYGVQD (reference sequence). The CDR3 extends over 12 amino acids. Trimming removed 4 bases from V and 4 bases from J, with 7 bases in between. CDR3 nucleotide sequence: TGCGCCAGCAGTGGGACAGTCTATGGCTACACCTTC. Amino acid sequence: CASSGTVYGYTF.

In DNA, the CDR3 is TGTGCCAGCAGTTTCTTCGGGGAGACCCAGTACTTC. It codes for CASSFFGETQYF. V and J are TRBV27 and TRBJ2-5; D is uncertain. Germline CDR1 reads MNHEY; CDR2 reads SMNVEV (reference sequence). The CDR3 loop spans 12 amino acids. Trimming took 3 bases from V and 5 from J, leaving 7 bases between them.

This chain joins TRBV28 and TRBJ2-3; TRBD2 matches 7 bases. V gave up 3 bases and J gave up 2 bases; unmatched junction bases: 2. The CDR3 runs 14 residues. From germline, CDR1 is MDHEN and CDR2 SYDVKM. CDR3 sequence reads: CASSFERDTDTQYF. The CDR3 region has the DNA TGTGCCAGCAGTTTCGAGCGGGACACAGATACGCAGTATTTT.

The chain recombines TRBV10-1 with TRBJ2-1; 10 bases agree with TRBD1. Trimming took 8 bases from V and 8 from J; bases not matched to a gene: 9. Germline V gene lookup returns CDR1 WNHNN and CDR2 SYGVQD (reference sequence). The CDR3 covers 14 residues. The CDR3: CASSPGQGIHEQFF. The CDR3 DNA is TGCGCCAGCTCCCCGGGACAGGGGATCCATGAGCAGTTCTTC.

CDR3 nucleotide sequence: TGTGCCATCAGACTAGCGGGAGGGAACTACGAGCAGTACTTC. Translated, it gives CAIRLAGGNYEQYF. V gene TRBV10-3 combines with J gene TRBJ2-7, with 13 positions matching TRBD2. The germline gives CDR1 ENHRY, CDR2 SYGVKD. The CDR3 is 14 amino acids. V lost 6 bases and J lost 3; bases outside the gene matches: 2.

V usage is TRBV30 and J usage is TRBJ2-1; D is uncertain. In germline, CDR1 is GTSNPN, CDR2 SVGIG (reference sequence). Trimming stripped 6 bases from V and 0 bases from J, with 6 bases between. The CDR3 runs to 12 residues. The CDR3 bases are TGTGCCTGTCGGAGCTCCTACAATGAGCAGTTCTTC. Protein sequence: CACRSSYNEQFF.

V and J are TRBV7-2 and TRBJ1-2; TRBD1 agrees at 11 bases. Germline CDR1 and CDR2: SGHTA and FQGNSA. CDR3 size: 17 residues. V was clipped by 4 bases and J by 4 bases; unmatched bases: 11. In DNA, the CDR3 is TGTGCCAGCAGCTCCGGGGGGACAGGGGGACGGCTCTATGGCTACACCTTC. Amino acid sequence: CASSSGGTGGRLYGYTF.

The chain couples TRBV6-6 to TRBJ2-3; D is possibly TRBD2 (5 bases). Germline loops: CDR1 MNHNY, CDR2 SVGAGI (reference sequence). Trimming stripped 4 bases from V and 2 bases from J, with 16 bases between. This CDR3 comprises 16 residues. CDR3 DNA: TGTGCCAGCAGTTCCCCGAGGGCGGGCACCACAGATACGCAGTATTTT. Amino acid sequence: CASSSPRAGTTDTQYF.

The CDR3, as DNA: TGTGCCAGCAGGGTATCAGGGCTTCGGTATGGCTACACCTTC. Protein product: CASRVSGLRYGYTF. This chain links TRBV2 with TRBJ1-2; D might be TRBD1 (5 bases). The germline V and J ends were trimmed by 6 bases and 5 bases, with 16 bases remaining between them. This CDR3 comprises 14 residues. Per germline, CDR1 SNHLY and CDR2 FYNNEI.

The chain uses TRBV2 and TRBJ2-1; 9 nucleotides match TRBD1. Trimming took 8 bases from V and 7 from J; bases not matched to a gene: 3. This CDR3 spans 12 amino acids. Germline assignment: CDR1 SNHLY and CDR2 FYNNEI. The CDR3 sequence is CASGQGWNEQFF. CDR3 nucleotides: TGTGCCAGCGGACAGGGGTGGAATGAGCAGTTCTTC.

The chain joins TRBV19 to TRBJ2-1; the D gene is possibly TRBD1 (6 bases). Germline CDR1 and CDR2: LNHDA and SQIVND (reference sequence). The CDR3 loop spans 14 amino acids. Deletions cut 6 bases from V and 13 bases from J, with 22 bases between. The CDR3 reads CASRTSTTGSPQFF. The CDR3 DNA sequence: TGTGCCAGTAGAACATCCACCACAGGGTCCCCCCAGTTCTTC.

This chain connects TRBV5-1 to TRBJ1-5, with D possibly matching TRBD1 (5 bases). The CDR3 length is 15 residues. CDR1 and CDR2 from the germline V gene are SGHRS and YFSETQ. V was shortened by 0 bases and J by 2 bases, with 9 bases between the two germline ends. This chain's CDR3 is CASSLVSGGNQPQHF. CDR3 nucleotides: TGCGCCAGCAGCTTGGTCTCGGGGGGCAATCAGCCCCAGCATTTT.

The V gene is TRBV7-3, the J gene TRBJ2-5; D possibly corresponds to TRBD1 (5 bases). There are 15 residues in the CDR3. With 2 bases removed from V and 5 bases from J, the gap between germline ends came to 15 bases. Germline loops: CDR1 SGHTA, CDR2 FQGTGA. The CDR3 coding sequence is TGTGCCAGCAGCTTAGGGGCAGCTAAAAGGGAGACCCAGTACTTC. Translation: CASSLGAAKRETQYF.